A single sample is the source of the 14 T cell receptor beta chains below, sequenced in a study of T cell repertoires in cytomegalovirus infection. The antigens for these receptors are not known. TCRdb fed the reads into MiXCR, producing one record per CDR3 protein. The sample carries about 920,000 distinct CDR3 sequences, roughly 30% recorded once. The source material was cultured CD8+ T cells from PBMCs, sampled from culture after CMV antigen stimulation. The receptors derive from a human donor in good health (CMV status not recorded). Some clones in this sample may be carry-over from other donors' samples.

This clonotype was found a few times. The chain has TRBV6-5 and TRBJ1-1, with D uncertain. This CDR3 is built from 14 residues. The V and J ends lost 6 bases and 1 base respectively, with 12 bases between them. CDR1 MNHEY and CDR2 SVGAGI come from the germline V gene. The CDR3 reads CASSYTESNTEAFF. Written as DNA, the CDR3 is TGTGCCAGCAGCTACACAGAATCGAACACTGAAGCTTTCTTT.

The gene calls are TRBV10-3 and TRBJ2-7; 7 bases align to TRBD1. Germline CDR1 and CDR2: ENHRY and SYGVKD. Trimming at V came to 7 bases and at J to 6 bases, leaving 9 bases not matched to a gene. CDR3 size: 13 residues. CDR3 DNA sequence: TGTGCCATCAACTTCCCAGGGGGTTCCGAGCAGTACTTC. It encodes CAINFPGGSEQYF.

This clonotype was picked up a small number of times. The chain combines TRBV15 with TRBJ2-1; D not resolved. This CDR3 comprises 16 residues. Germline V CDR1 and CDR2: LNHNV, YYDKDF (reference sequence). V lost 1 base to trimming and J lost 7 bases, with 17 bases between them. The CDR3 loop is CATSRVNTDWGNEQFF. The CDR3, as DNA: TGTGCCACCAGCAGAGTGAACACCGATTGGGGAAATGAGCAGTTCTTC.

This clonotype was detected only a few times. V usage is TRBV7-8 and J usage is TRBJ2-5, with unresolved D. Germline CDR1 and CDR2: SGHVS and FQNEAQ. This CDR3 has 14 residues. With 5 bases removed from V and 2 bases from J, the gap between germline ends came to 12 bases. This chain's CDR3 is CASSPTMVQETQYF. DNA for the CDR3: TGTGCCAGCAGCCCTACGATGGTGCAAGAGACCCAGTACTTC.

CDR3 in DNA: TGTGCCACCAGCAGAGGTAGGGGCACAGATACGCAGTATTTT. Amino acids: CATSRGRGTDTQYF. The chain has TRBV15 and TRBJ2-3; D is unclear. Germline V gene lookup returns CDR1 LNHNV and CDR2 YYDKDF (reference sequence). The CDR3 covers 14 residues. V was trimmed by 1 base and J by 1 base, leaving 6 bases between them. Supplemented by reference TRBV15 and TRBJ2-3, the full variable domain reads DAMVIQNPRYQVTQFGKPVTLSCSQTLNHNVMYWYQQKSSQAPKLLFHYYDKDFNNEADTPDNFQSRRPNTSFCFLDIRSPGLGDTAMYLCATSRGRGTDTQYFGPGTRLTVL.

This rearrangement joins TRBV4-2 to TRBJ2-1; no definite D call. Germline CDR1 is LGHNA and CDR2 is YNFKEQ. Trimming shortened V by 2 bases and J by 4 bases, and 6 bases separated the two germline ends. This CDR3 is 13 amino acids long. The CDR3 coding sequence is TGTGCCAGCAGCCAATTCCCATACAATGAGCAGTTCTTC. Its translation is CASSQFPYNEQFF.

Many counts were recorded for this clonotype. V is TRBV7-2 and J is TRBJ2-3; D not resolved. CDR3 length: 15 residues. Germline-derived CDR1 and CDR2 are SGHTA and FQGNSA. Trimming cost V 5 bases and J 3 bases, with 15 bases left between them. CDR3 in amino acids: CASSPGRTSTDTQYF. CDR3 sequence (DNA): TGTGCCAGCAGCCCCGGACGGACGTCGACAGATACGCAGTATTTT.

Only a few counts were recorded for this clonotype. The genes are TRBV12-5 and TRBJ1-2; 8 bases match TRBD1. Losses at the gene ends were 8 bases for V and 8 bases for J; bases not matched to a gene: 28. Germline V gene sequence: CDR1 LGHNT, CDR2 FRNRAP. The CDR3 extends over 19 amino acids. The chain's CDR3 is CASPHPPGTGPPWVRGYTF. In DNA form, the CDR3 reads TGTGCTAGTCCTCATCCCCCCGGGACAGGCCCTCCATGGGTGAGGGGCTACACCTTC.

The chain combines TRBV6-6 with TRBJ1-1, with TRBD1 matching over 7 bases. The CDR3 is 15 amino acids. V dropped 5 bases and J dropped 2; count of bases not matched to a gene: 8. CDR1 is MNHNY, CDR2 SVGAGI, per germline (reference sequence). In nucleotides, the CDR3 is TGTGCCAGCAGTGATCCTTACAGGGGAAACACTGAAGCTTTCTTT. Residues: CASSDPYRGNTEAFF.

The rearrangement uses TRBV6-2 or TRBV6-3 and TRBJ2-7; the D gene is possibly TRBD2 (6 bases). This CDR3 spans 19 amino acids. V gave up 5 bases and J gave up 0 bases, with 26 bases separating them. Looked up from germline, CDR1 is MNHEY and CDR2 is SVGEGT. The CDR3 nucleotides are TGTGCCAGCAGTGGATGGAGTACGGGACTCACCTTTAGCTCCTACGAGCAGTACGTC. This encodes CASSGWSTGLTFSSYEQYV.

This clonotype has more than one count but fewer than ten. As DNA, the CDR3 is TGCAGTGCAAGTGACCGGGACAGGGTAGGAGGCTACACCTTC. This gives the protein CSASDRDRVGGYTF. The rearrangement joins TRBV20-1 to TRBJ1-2, with 9 positions matching TRBD1. The trim removed 6 bases at V and 8 bases at J, leaving 13 bases unmatched. The CDR3 consists of 14 residues. CDR1 is DFQATT and CDR2 is SNEGSKA in the germline V gene (reference sequence).

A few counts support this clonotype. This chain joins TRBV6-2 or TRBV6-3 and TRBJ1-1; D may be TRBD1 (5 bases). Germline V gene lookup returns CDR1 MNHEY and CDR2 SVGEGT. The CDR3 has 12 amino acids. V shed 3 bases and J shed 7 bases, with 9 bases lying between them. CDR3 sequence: CASSYVGDEAFF. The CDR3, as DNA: TGTGCCAGCAGTTATGTGGGGGATGAAGCTTTCTTT.

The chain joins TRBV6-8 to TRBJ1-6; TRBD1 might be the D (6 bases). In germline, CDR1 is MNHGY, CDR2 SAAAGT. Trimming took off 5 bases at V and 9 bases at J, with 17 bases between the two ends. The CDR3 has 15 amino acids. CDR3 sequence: CASSRGGQRGSPLHF. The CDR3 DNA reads TGTGCCAGCAGTCGGGGGGGGCAGAGAGGTTCACCCCTCCACTTT.

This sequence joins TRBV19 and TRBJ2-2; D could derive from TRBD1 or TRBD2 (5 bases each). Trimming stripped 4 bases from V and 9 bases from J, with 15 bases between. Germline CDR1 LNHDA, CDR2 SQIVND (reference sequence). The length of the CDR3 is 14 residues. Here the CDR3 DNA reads TGTGCCAGTAGTACCTCACCAGGGACCAGGGAGCTGTTTTTT. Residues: CASSTSPGTRELFF.